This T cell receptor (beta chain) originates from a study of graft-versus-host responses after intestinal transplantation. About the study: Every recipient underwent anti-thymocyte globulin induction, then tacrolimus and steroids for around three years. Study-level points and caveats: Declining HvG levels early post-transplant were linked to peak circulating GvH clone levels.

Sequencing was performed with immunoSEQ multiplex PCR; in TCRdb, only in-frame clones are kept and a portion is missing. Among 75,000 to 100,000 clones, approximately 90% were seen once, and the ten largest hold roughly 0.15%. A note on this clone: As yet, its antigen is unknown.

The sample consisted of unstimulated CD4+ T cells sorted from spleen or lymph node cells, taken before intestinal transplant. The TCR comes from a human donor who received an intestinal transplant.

CDR3 nucleotides: TGCGCCAGCAGCCAGAGAACCGGGACAGGGAACATTCAGTACTTC. This encodes CASSQRTGTGNIQYF. This chain joins TRBV5-1 and TRBJ2-4, with 9 nucleotides matching TRBD1. Germline CDR1 SGHRS, CDR2 YFSETQ. J gave up 7 bases and V 4 bases, and 9 bases lay outside the gene matches. The CDR3 extends over 15 amino acids.